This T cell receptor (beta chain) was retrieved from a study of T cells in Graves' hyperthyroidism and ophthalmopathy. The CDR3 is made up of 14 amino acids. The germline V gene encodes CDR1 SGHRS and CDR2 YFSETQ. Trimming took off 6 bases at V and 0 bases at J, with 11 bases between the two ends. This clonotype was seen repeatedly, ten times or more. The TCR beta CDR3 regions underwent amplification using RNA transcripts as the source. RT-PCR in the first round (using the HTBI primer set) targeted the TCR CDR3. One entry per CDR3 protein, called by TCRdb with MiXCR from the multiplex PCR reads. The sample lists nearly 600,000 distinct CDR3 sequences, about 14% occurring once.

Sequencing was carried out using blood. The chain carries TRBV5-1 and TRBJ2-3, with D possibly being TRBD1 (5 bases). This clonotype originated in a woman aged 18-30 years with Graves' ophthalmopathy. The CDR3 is CASKGLGSTDTQYF. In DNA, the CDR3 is TGCGCCAGCAAGGGGCTAGGGAGCACAGATACGCAGTATTTT.